This TCR beta chain was profiled in a study of cytomegalovirus exposure and HLA in healthy donors. Study-level results: There were several of the most significant clusters that appeared linked to common viral pathogens in a later analysis.

Though nominally healthy at sampling, donors likely had unrecorded immune exposures. V was clipped by 6 bases and J by 7 bases; unmatched bases: 14. The CDR3 loop spans 15 amino acids. Looked up from germline, CDR1 is PRHDT and CDR2 is FYEKMQ (reference sequence). 60 Vbeta and 13 Jbeta primers were used in PCR. The repertoire was sequenced with immunoSEQ multiplex PCR; TCRdb's copy has only in-frame clones and lacks some. The sample carries approximately 220,000 clones, approximately 83% recorded once. Concerning this clone itself: What it binds is not known.

The receptor was isolated from a boy aged 2 to 9 in good health and CMV-seronegative. The sequenced sample was PBMCs. This sequence joins TRBV13 and TRBJ1-2; 7 nucleotides match TRBD1. CDR3 DNA sequence: TGTGCCAGCAGGAACAAAAAGACAGGGACGCGTGGCTACACCTTC. It specifies CASRNKKTGTRGYTF.